The 15 T cell receptor beta chains in this list originate from one sample, sequenced in a study of T cell repertoires in cytomegalovirus infection. Their specific antigens are unknown. TCRdb recomputed calls from the reads with MiXCR, one row per CDR3 protein. The sample lists roughly 170,000 distinct CDR3 sequences, about 20% occurring once. Sample: CD8+ T cells from cultured PBMCs, taken from culture after CMV antigen stimulation. These receptors came from a human donor in good health (CMV status not recorded). Some clones in this sample may be carry-over from other donors' samples.

This clonotype has more than one count but fewer than ten. This chain connects TRBV7-9 to TRBJ2-3; 9 bases fit TRBD2. V shed 5 bases, J shed 0 bases, and the junction held 9 bases outside the gene matches. The CDR3 loop spans 17 amino acids. Germline values: CDR1 SEHNR, CDR2 FQNEAQ (reference sequence). The CDR3: CASSQRASGTSTDTQYF. The CDR3 nucleotides are TGTGCCAGCAGCCAAAGGGCTAGCGGGACTAGCACAGATACGCAGTATTTT. Full variable domain (outside the CDR3, taken from reference TRBV7-9 and TRBJ2-3): DTGVSQNPRHKITKRGQNVTFRCDPISEHNRLYWYRQTLGQGPEFLTYFQNEAQLEKSRLLSDRFSAERPKGSFSTLEIQRTEQGDSAMYLCASSQRASGTSTDTQYFGPGTRLTVL.

The J gene is TRBJ1-1, the V gene TRBV7-8; D is perhaps TRBD1 (5 bases). Between the trimmed V and J ends, which lost 9 bases and 1 base, there was a span of 15 bases. The CDR3 spans 14 residues. Germline loops: CDR1 SGHVS, CDR2 FQNEAQ. The CDR3 reads CASHPGLENTEAFF. The CDR3 nucleotides are TGTGCCAGTCATCCAGGGCTGGAGAACACTGAAGCTTTCTTT.

There are a few counts of this clonotype. The chain has TRBV19 and TRBJ1-3; D is undetermined. Germline CDR1 reads LNHDA; CDR2 reads SQIVND (reference sequence). This CDR3 spans 21 amino acids. The ends were cut back, 6 bases at V and 0 bases at J, with 30 bases in the middle. The CDR3 region is CASSYPSTSALLWSSGNTIYF. DNA for the CDR3: TGTGCCAGTAGCTATCCCAGTACATCCGCGCTCCTCTGGAGCTCTGGAAACACCATATATTTT.

V is TRBV7-6 and J is TRBJ1-2, with a weak D call TRBD1 (6 bases). Germline values: CDR1 SGHVS, CDR2 FNYEAQ. Trimming took off 1 base at V and 4 bases at J, with 10 bases between the two ends. The CDR3 runs 14 residues. CDR3 DNA: TGTGCCAGCAGCTTAGAGGACAGAATCTATGGCTACACCTTC. Its protein is CASSLEDRIYGYTF. The full variable domain, rest sourced from reference TRBV7-6 and TRBJ1-2, is GAGVSQSPRYKVTKRGQDVALRCDPISGHVSLYWYRQALGQGPEFLTYFNYEAQQDKSGLPNDRFSAERPEGSISTLTIQRTEQRDSAMYRCASSLEDRIYGYTFGSGTRLTVV.

The V gene is TRBV7-9, the J gene TRBJ1-2, with unresolved D. Trimming took 6 bases from V and 0 from J, leaving 14 bases between them. This CDR3 has 15 residues. In germline, CDR1 is SEHNR, CDR2 FQNEAQ (reference sequence). CDR3 bases: TGTGCCAGCAGTATTAGCGGGAATACTAACTATGGCTACACCTTC. Its translation: CASSISGNTNYGYTF.

This clonotype was seen a single time. The chain joins TRBV11-1 to TRBJ1-2, with a possible D match to TRBD1 (6 bases). V lost 3 bases and J lost 8, with 10 bases in between. Germline V gene lookup returns CDR1 SGHAT and CDR2 FQDESV (reference sequence). This CDR3 is 12 amino acids long. As DNA, the CDR3 is TGTGCCAGCAGCTTGGACAGCAGGGGCTACACCTTC. This encodes CASSLDSRGYTF.

This clonotype was picked up a small number of times. This chain joins TRBV28 and TRBJ2-1; 11 bases are shared with TRBD2. Per the germline V gene, CDR1 is MDHEN and CDR2 is SYDVKM. The length of the CDR3 is 16 residues. Trimming at V came to 11 bases and at J to 4 bases, leaving 13 bases not matched to a gene. The CDR3: CAGGSSGGEPYNEQFF. The DNA of the CDR3 is TGTGCCGGAGGAAGTAGCGGGGGGGAACCGTACAATGAGCAGTTCTTC.

This chain joins TRBV2 and TRBJ2-7; 9 positions agree with TRBD1. The germline V gene encodes CDR1 SNHLY and CDR2 FYNNEI. Trimming took 4 bases from V and 2 from J; bases not matched to a gene: 12. The length of the CDR3 is 17 residues. CDR3: CASSGLYGTGSPYEQYF. The CDR3, as DNA: TGTGCCAGCAGTGGATTATATGGGACAGGGAGCCCCTACGAGCAGTACTTC. The full variable domain, in which reference TRBV2 and TRBJ2-7 provide the parts outside the CDR3, is EPEVTQTPSHQVTQMGQEVILRCVPISNHLYFYWYRQILGQKVEFLVSFYNNEISEKSEIFDDQFSVERPDGSNFTLKIRSTKLEDSAMYFCASSGLYGTGSPYEQYFGPGTRLTVT.

This rearrangement joins TRBV4-1 to TRBJ2-2; D uncertain. CDR3 length: 14 amino acids. Germline assignment: CDR1 MGHRA and CDR2 YSYEKL. V was clipped by 8 bases and J by 1 base, with 11 bases between them. The CDR3 region is CASGTALNTGELFF. DNA of the CDR3: TGCGCCAGCGGCACAGCTCTGAACACCGGGGAGCTGTTTTTT.

This clonotype was seen once. V usage is TRBV15 and J usage is TRBJ1-4; D remains ambiguous. The CDR3 loop spans 19 amino acids. The V and J ends lost 2 bases and 3 bases respectively, with 22 bases between them. Germline V gene lookup returns CDR1 LNHNV and CDR2 YYDKDF (reference sequence). For the CDR3, the DNA is TGTGCCACCAGCAGATCCCGCGAGGGAGTGGTTTTAGCTAATGAAAAACTGTTTTTT. Translated: CATSRSREGVVLANEKLFF. Full variable domain (rest looked up from reference TRBV15 and TRBJ1-4): DAMVIQNPRYQVTQFGKPVTLSCSQTLNHNVMYWYQQKSSQAPKLLFHYYDKDFNNEADTPDNFQSRRPNTSFCFLDIRSPGLGDTAMYLCATSRSREGVVLANEKLFFGSGTQLSVL.

The gene calls are TRBV28 and TRBJ1-1; 7 bases align to TRBD1. CDR1 is MDHEN and CDR2 is SYDVKM in the germline V gene. Trimming at V came to 4 bases and at J to 7 bases, leaving 18 bases not matched to a gene. This CDR3 spans 17 amino acids. In nucleotides, the CDR3 is TGTGCCAGCAGTTCTCTGAAACAGGGGCGAACGACGCGTGAAGCTTTCTTT. This gives the protein CASSSLKQGRTTREAFF.

This chain joins TRBV15 and TRBJ1-1; no clear D. The CDR3 is 15 amino acids. V dropped 5 bases and J dropped 2 bases, with 15 bases sitting between them. From germline, CDR1 is LNHNV and CDR2 YYDKDF (reference sequence). The chain's CDR3 is CATSVANTANTEAFF. The DNA of the CDR3 is TGTGCCACCAGCGTAGCAAATACCGCAAACACTGAAGCTTTCTTT.

The chain employs TRBV12-3 or TRBV12-4 and TRBJ2-3, with D possibly matching TRBD1 (6 bases). V was trimmed by 5 bases and J by 6 bases, leaving 12 bases between them. The CDR3 runs 13 residues. This CDR3 is CASSPADRDTQYF. The CDR3 DNA reads TGTGCCAGCAGTCCGGCCGACAGGGATACGCAGTATTTT.

J is TRBJ2-3 and V is TRBV10-3; the match to TRBD2 covers 9 bases. J gave up 3 bases and V 5 bases, and 6 bases lay outside the gene matches. CDR3 length equals 15 residues. The germline gives CDR1 ENHRY, CDR2 SYGVKD. CDR3 coding DNA: TGTGCCATCAGTCCCGGGACTAGCATTACAGATACGCAGTATTTT. This encodes CAISPGTSITDTQYF.

The rearrangement links TRBV29-1 to TRBJ2-5; D may be TRBD1 (5 bases). This CDR3 comprises 17 residues. Trimming cost V 5 bases and J 6 bases, with 28 bases left between them. Germline V gene lookup returns CDR1 SQVTM and CDR2 ANQGSEA. Here the CDR3 DNA reads TGCAGCGTTACCGATTTTGGACACCTTTCATCGGTAAAGACCCAGTACTTC. Translating gives CSVTDFGHLSSVKTQYF. Full variable domain (rest looked up from reference TRBV29-1 and TRBJ2-5): SAVISQKPSRDICQRGTSLTIQCQVDSQVTMMFWYRQQPGQSLTLIATANQGSEATYESGFVIDKFPISRPNLTFSTLTVSNMSPEDSSIYLCSVTDFGHLSSVKTQYFGPGTRLLVL.